This T cell receptor beta chain stems from a study of lymphopenia after photon versus proton radiotherapy. In the case of this clone: Its antigen remains unidentified.

Sequencing used immunoSEQ multiplex PCR; TCRdb keeps in-frame clones, though not all of them. The repertoire has roughly 25,000 clones, about 82% of them found once; the top ten carry roughly 20%. Overall study results and limits: After the lymphocyte nadir, photon-treated repertoires showed oligoclonal expansion, especially of CD8+ Temra cells. Photon-treated patients lost naive T cells and TCR diversity; proton-treated stayed stable. Post-nadir TCR diversity decline inversely tracked overall survival among those who died. Better survival with proton therapy was suggested as possible, not demonstrated.

This CDR3 has 13 amino acids. Trimming stripped 6 bases from V and 5 bases from J, with 13 bases between. The germline V gene encodes CDR1 MNHEY and CDR2 SVGAGI. The chain joins TRBV6-5 to TRBJ1-2, with a tentative D call TRBD1 (5 bases). This receptor was taken from a woman in her seventies with pancreatic cancer. This sample comprised peripheral blood, obtained from a patient treated with proton-based radiotherapy. The CDR3 DNA is TGTGCCAGCAGGGTAGCAGGGTGGTATGGCTACACCTTC. Its protein is CASRVAGWYGYTF.